One sample yielded the 21 T cell receptor beta chains listed below, sequenced in a study of cytomegalovirus exposure and HLA in healthy donors. Sequencing was performed with immunoSEQ multiplex PCR; in TCRdb, only in-frame clones are kept and a portion is missing. Of around 300,000 clones listed, approximately 90% are singletons. The material sequenced was PBMCs. These receptors originate from a woman aged 25 to 39 in good health and CMV-seropositive.

In its sample, this clone was seen once. The gene calls are TRBV29-1 and TRBJ1-1; D is unresolved. This CDR3 comprises 11 residues. The V and J ends lost 1 base and 7 bases respectively, with 7 bases between them. Germline V lookup: CDR1 SQVTM, CDR2 ANQGSEA. CDR3 region: CSVEGRVEAFF. DNA for the CDR3: TGCAGCGTTGAAGGGCGGGTTGAAGCTTTCTTT. The complete variable domain, with remaining parts taken from reference TRBV29-1 and TRBJ1-1, reads SAVISQKPSRDICQRGTSLTIQCQVDSQVTMMFWYRQQPGQSLTLIATANQGSEATYESGFVIDKFPISRPNLTFSTLTVSNMSPEDSSIYLCSVEGRVEAFFGQGTRLTVV.

The genes are TRBV9 and TRBJ2-7; 8 bases fit TRBD1. CDR1 is SGDLS and CDR2 is YYNGEE in the germline V gene. V was pared by 3 bases and J by 5 bases, with 13 bases of the junction left unmatched. This CDR3 has 16 residues. The CDR3, as DNA: TGTGCCAGCAGCGACACTCAGGACAGGGTCGTGGACGAGCAGTACTTC. It yields the protein CASSDTQDRVVDEQYF.

This chain joins TRBV18 and TRBJ1-5; a weak D match, TRBD1 (5 bases). V lost 2 bases and J lost 2, with 7 bases in between. Germline CDR1 and CDR2: KGHSH and LQKENI. This CDR3 has 14 residues. The CDR3 sequence: CASSPIQGNQPQHF. As DNA, the CDR3 is TGTGCCAGCTCACCAATACAGGGCAATCAGCCCCAGCATTTT.

This chain links TRBV19 with TRBJ2-2, with 9 nucleotides matching TRBD2. V dropped 3 bases and J dropped 4; count of bases not matched to a gene: 6. Germline loops: CDR1 LNHDA, CDR2 SQIVND (reference sequence). The CDR3 spans 16 residues. CDR3 DNA sequence: TGTGCCAGTAGTATTGGAACTAGCGGGTCCACCGGGGAGCTGTTTTTT. This translates into CASSIGTSGSTGELFF.

The chain uses TRBV30 and TRBJ1-5; D not resolved. The germline V gene has CDR1 GTSNPN and CDR2 SVGIG (reference sequence). This CDR3 has 13 residues. Trimming took 0 bases from V and 2 from J, leaving 5 bases between them. The CDR3 DNA reads TGTGCCTGGAGTGTGATAGGCAATCAGCCCCAGCATTTT. Its translation: CAWSVIGNQPQHF.

This clone has more than one count but fewer than ten. V and J are TRBV19 and TRBJ1-2; D is perhaps TRBD1 (5 bases). Germline CDR1 is LNHDA and CDR2 is SQIVND (reference sequence). CDR3 size: 12 residues. V shed 3 bases and J shed 6 bases, with 8 bases lying between them. CDR3 region: CASSMGPDGYTF. CDR3 sequence (DNA): TGTGCCAGTAGTATGGGGCCGGATGGCTACACCTTC.

The chain is built from TRBV7-3 and TRBJ2-2; no reliable D call. Germline values: CDR1 SGHTA, CDR2 FQGTGA. CDR3 length: 15 amino acids. With 2 bases removed from V and 1 base from J, the gap between germline ends came to 8 bases. The DNA for the CDR3 is TGTGCCAGCAGCTTAGTTGGTGGGAACACCGGGGAGCTGTTTTTT. Translated: CASSLVGGNTGELFF.

The rearrangement joins TRBV5-6 to TRBJ2-6; D is perhaps TRBD2 (5 bases). Trimming removed 0 bases from V and 3 bases from J, with 7 bases in between. CDR1 and CDR2 (germline): SGHDT, YYEEEE. The CDR3 covers 15 residues. The CDR3 is CASSLVEGGANVLTF. For the CDR3, the DNA is TGTGCCAGCAGCTTGGTAGAGGGTGGGGCCAACGTCCTGACTTTC.

The V gene is TRBV9, the J gene TRBJ2-4; D perhaps matches TRBD2 (6 bases). Deletions cut 2 bases from V and 0 bases from J, with 9 bases between. Looked up from germline, CDR1 is SGDLS and CDR2 is YYNGEE. The CDR3 runs to 15 residues. This CDR3 is CASSVTAGAKNIQYF. CDR3 DNA sequence: TGTGCCAGCAGCGTGACAGCGGGAGCCAAAAACATTCAGTACTTC.

In this sample, this clone turned up once. Different DNA sequences within this sample yield the same CDR3. V and J are TRBV4-3 and TRBJ1-1; D not certain. The ends were cut back, 2 bases at V and 2 bases at J, with 0 bases in the middle. The CDR3 length is 11 residues. The germline CDR1 and CDR2 sequences are LGHNA and YSLEER. CDR3 bases: TGCGCCAGCAGCCAAAACACTGAAGCTTTCTTT. Its protein product is CASSQNTEAFF.

The chain is built from TRBV30 and TRBJ2-7; TRBD1 matches 7 bases. Unmatched junction bases numbered 5, after V lost 3 bases and J lost 0 bases. Germline values: CDR1 GTSNPN, CDR2 SVGIG (reference sequence). The CDR3 has 14 amino acids. CDR3 DNA sequence: TGTGCCTGGAGGTACAGGGGAGTCTCCTACGAGCAGTACTTC. Translating it yields CAWRYRGVSYEQYF.

J is TRBJ2-2 and V is TRBV4-1; 9 bases are a match to TRBD1. Germline V gene data show CDR1 as MGHRA and CDR2 as YSYEKL. The CDR3 consists of 17 residues. The trim removed 0 bases at V and 3 bases at J, leaving 5 bases unmatched. The CDR3 here is CASSQDRTGVYTGELFF. Here the CDR3 DNA reads TGCGCCAGCAGCCAAGATCGGACAGGGGTCTACACCGGGGAGCTGTTTTTT.

The chain couples TRBV4-3 to TRBJ2-1, with D perhaps matching TRBD2 (6 bases). CDR1 is LGHNA, CDR2 YSLEER, per germline. V dropped 3 bases and J dropped 4 bases, with 10 bases sitting between them. The CDR3 is 14 amino acids. CDR3 in DNA: TGCGCCAGCAGCCAGCGGGGCATTTACAATGAGCAGTTCTTC. Amino acid sequence: CASSQRGIYNEQFF.

The rearrangement uses TRBV9 and TRBJ2-5; D may be TRBD1 (5 bases). Trimming removed 3 bases from V and 3 bases from J, with 9 bases in between. The germline CDR1 and CDR2 sequences are SGDLS and YYNGEE. The CDR3 runs 13 residues. This chain's CDR3 is CASSARQKETQYF. CDR3 nucleotides: TGTGCCAGCAGCGCACGACAGAAAGAGACCCAGTACTTC.

This chain uses TRBV7-9 with TRBJ2-1, with 10 bases identical to TRBD2. Germline V CDR1 and CDR2: SEHNR, FQNEAQ (reference sequence). The junction had 5 bases not matched to a gene; V was cut back by 6 bases and J by 3 bases. The CDR3 consists of 15 residues. CDR3 amino acids: CASSIAGGLYNEQFF. CDR3 sequence (DNA): TGTGCCAGCAGTATAGCGGGGGGCCTCTACAATGAGCAGTTCTTC.

This chain uses TRBV28 with TRBJ2-5; D unresolved. The germline V gene has CDR1 MDHEN and CDR2 SYDVKM. V was pared by 5 bases and J by 4 bases, with 5 bases between. This CDR3 has 11 residues. CDR3 in amino acids: CASSSGETQYF. The CDR3 DNA follows: TGTGCCAGCAGTAGTGGAGAGACCCAGTACTTC. The complete variable domain, with remaining parts taken from reference TRBV28 and TRBJ2-5, reads DVKVTQSSRYLVKRTGEKVFLECVQDMDHENMFWYRQDPGLGLRLIYFSYDVKMKEKGDIPEGYSVSREKKERFSLILESASTNQTSMYLCASSSGETQYFGPGTRLLVL.

The J gene is TRBJ2-2, the V gene TRBV15, with D possibly matching TRBD1 (6 bases). V was clipped by 1 base and J by 0 bases, with 9 bases between them. Germline V gene lookup returns CDR1 LNHNV and CDR2 YYDKDF (reference sequence). The CDR3 runs 16 residues. The CDR3 loop reads CATSRAQGPNTGELFF. CDR3 bases: TGTGCCACCAGCAGAGCCCAGGGGCCGAACACCGGGGAGCTGTTTTTT.

This chain links TRBV5-1 with TRBJ2-3; 7 bases agree with TRBD2. The V and J ends lost 4 bases and 4 bases, in that order; junction bases with no gene match: 6. The CDR3 is made up of 14 amino acids. CDR1 and CDR2 from the germline V gene are SGHRS and YFSETQ. This chain's CDR3 is CASSRGGEADTQYF. The CDR3 DNA follows: TGCGCCAGCAGCCGGGGAGGGGAGGCAGATACGCAGTATTTT.

The chain employs TRBV6-4 and TRBJ2-1; 12 bases line up with TRBD2. J lost 4 bases, V lost 2 bases, and 0 bases had no gene match. The CDR3 length is 15 residues. Germline V gives CDR1 MRHNA, CDR2 SNTAGT. CDR3: CASSDGTSGYNEQFF. The CDR3 DNA reads TGTGCCAGCAGTGACGGGACTAGCGGGTACAATGAGCAGTTCTTC.

The genes are TRBV9 and TRBJ1-2; 7 bases match TRBD1. After removal of 4 bases from V and 7 bases from J, the junction contained 4 bases not matched to a gene. The germline V gene encodes CDR1 SGDLS and CDR2 YYNGEE. This CDR3 has 12 residues. The chain's CDR3 is CASSTTGSGYTF. CDR3 sequence (DNA): TGTGCCAGCAGCACGACAGGGTCTGGCTACACCTTC.

V is TRBV27 and J is TRBJ2-2; no clear D gene. V shed 3 bases and J shed 6 bases, with 8 bases lying between them. There are 13 residues in the CDR3. The germline gives CDR1 MNHEY, CDR2 SMNVEV (reference sequence). The chain's CDR3 is CASSFEISGELFF. CDR3 nucleotide sequence: TGTGCCAGCAGTTTCGAAATCTCCGGGGAGCTGTTTTTT.